Each of the 29 T cell receptor beta chains below was sequenced from the same sample in a study of cytomegalovirus exposure and HLA in healthy donors. The PCR used 60 Vbeta and 13 Jbeta primers. Clones were read by immunoSEQ multiplex PCR, and TCRdb kept only the in-frame ones, dropping some. The sample has roughly 180,000 clones, roughly 79% seen once. Input material: PBMCs. The receptors come from a man in his fifties or sixties in good health and CMV-seropositive.

CDR3 sequence reads: CASILYTDTQYF. The CDR3 region has the DNA TGTGCCAGCATTCTTTACACAGATACGCAGTATTTT. The gene calls are TRBV2 and TRBJ2-3; D gene uncertain. The CDR3 is made up of 12 amino acids. CDR1 and CDR2 (germline): SNHLY, FYNNEI. V was clipped by 7 bases and J by 2 bases, with 7 bases between them.

There are a few counts of this clone. This chain joins TRBV19 and TRBJ1-1; no reliable D call. CDR3 length equals 18 residues. Germline V gene lookup returns CDR1 LNHDA and CDR2 SQIVND (reference sequence). The ends were cut back, 0 bases at V and 1 base at J, with 18 bases in the middle. The CDR3 spells CASSIDRTRGLKNTEAFF. CDR3 coding DNA: TGTGCCAGTAGTATAGATCGTACGAGAGGACTTAAGAACACTGAAGCTTTCTTT. The whole variable domain, remainder taken from reference TRBV19 and TRBJ1-1, is DGGITQSPKYLFRKEGQNVTLSCEQNLNHDAMYWYRQDPGQGLRLIYYSQIVNDFQKGDIAEGYSVSREKKESFPLTVTSAQKNPTAFYLCASSIDRTRGLKNTEAFFGQGTRLTVV.

This chain joins TRBV27 and TRBJ1-2; the D gene is possibly TRBD1 (5 bases). Germline CDR1 and CDR2: MNHEY and SMNVEV (reference sequence). The CDR3 is made up of 16 amino acids. The ends were cut back, 6 bases at V and 1 base at J, with 18 bases in the middle. The CDR3 region is CASSPIGAVRNYGYTF. For the CDR3, the DNA is TGTGCCAGCAGCCCAATAGGGGCCGTCCGTAACTATGGCTACACCTTC.

This chain links TRBV30 with TRBJ2-1, with a possible D match to TRBD2 (5 bases). Germline V gives CDR1 GTSNPN, CDR2 SVGIG (reference sequence). This CDR3 contains 14 residues. Trimming took off 1 base at V and 5 bases at J, with 12 bases between the two ends. CDR3 nucleotides: TGTGCCTGGAGTGCATGGACTTTCAACAATGAGCAGTTCTTC. Amino acid sequence: CAWSAWTFNNEQFF.

The rearrangement links TRBV6-5 to TRBJ2-5; no reliable D call. Germline CDR1 reads MNHEY; CDR2 reads SVGAGI. CDR3 size: 15 residues. Trimming left V 8 bases short and J 7 bases short, with 23 bases between. The CDR3 nucleotides are TGTGCCAGCTCCACGCCGGCGGTCGAGTCAGTGACCCAGTACTTC. It codes for CASSTPAVESVTQYF.

V usage is TRBV15 and J usage is TRBJ2-7; 11 bases map to TRBD2. Trimming at V came to 0 bases and at J to 6 bases, leaving 7 bases not matched to a gene. The CDR3 has 16 residues. The germline gives CDR1 LNHNV, CDR2 YYDKDF (reference sequence). The chain's CDR3 is CATSRDNSGGAFEQYF. CDR3 in DNA: TGTGCCACCAGCAGAGATAATAGCGGGGGGGCCTTCGAGCAGTACTTC.

The rearrangement uses TRBV7-2 and TRBJ1-6; D remains ambiguous. V was clipped by 5 bases and J by 7 bases, with 15 bases between them. The germline V gene encodes CDR1 SGHTA and CDR2 FQGNSA. The length of the CDR3 is 15 residues. The CDR3 sequence: CASSPLPRGNSPLHF. As DNA, the CDR3 is TGTGCCAGCAGCCCACTCCCGCGCGGGAATTCACCCCTCCACTTT.

The chain is built from TRBV5-4 and TRBJ1-2; D is unresolved. The V gene's germline CDR1 is SGHNT and CDR2 YYREEE (reference sequence). The V end lost 0 bases, the J end lost 9 bases, and 15 bases lay between the germline ends. CDR3 length: 14 residues. The CDR3 DNA follows: TGTGCCAGCAGCTTGGAATGGGAGCCGGGGAGCTACACCTTC. Translating it yields CASSLEWEPGSYTF.

This chain links TRBV6-6 with TRBJ2-2, with 7 bases aligning to TRBD1. CDR1 is MNHNY, CDR2 SVGAGI, per germline (reference sequence). This CDR3 contains 16 residues. Trimming at V came to 0 bases and at J to 5 bases, leaving 6 bases not matched to a gene. CDR3 DNA sequence: TGTGCCAGCAGTTACTCGTTGGGGACAGCTACCGGGGAGCTGTTTTTT. Translation gives CASSYSLGTATGELFF.

Regarding this clone: At one boundary the junction diverges from the germline segment, which might be a read error. The J gene is TRBJ2-1, the V gene TRBV7-9, with TRBD2 matching 11 bases. Germline V gives CDR1 SEHNR, CDR2 FQNEAQ (reference sequence). The CDR3 has 17 residues. The CDR3 DNA is TGTTCCAGCAGCTCACTTTATAGCGGGGGGGCAGTCAATGAGCAGTTCTTC. As protein: CSSSSLYSGGAVNEQFF. Variable domain in full (rest from reference TRBV7-9 and TRBJ2-1): DTGVSQNPRHKITKRGQNVTFRCDPISEHNRLYWYRQTLGQGPEFLTYFQNEAQLEKSRLLSDRFSAERPKGSFSTLEIQRTEQGDSAMYLCSSSSLYSGGAVNEQFFGPGTRLTVL.

This clone is a singleton in its sample. The genes are TRBV28 and TRBJ1-3; D ambiguous. Looked up from germline, CDR1 is MDHEN and CDR2 is SYDVKM. The CDR3 length is 15 residues. V lost 5 bases and J lost 0, with 11 bases in between. This CDR3 reads CASSAQAPSGNTIYF. As DNA, the CDR3 is TGTGCCAGCAGTGCCCAGGCCCCCTCTGGAAACACCATATATTTT.

This chain connects TRBV7-8 to TRBJ2-5; perhaps TRBD2 as D (6 bases). The J call may be in error: the DNA end matches TRBJ2-7 better. Germline V CDR1 and CDR2: SGHVS, FQNEAQ. The CDR3 has 15 amino acids. The CDR3 bases are TGTGCCAGCAGCTTAGAAGGTCGGCGGGGCTACGAGCAGTACTTC. This encodes CASSLEGRRGYEQYF.

This chain joins TRBV6-6 and TRBJ1-6; 7 nucleotides match TRBD1. Germline-derived CDR1 and CDR2 are MNHNY and SVGAGI (reference sequence). There are 14 residues in the CDR3. The J segment lost 8 bases and the V segment lost 7 bases, leaving 8 bases of the junction unmatched. CDR3 region: CASTQQGRYSPLHF. The CDR3 nucleotides are TGTGCCAGCACCCAACAGGGGCGTTATTCACCCCTCCACTTT.

This chain links TRBV4-3 with TRBJ2-3; D may be TRBD1 (5 bases). Per the germline V gene, CDR1 is LGHNA and CDR2 is YSLEER. V was pared by 3 bases and J by 3 bases, with 13 bases between. The CDR3 consists of 15 residues. CDR3 nucleotides: TGCGCCAGCAGCCAGAGGCAGGGATCAACAGATACGCAGTATTTT. It specifies CASSQRQGSTDTQYF.

The chain combines TRBV30 with TRBJ1-5; TRBD1 matches at 7 bases. Per the germline V gene, CDR1 is GTSNPN and CDR2 is SVGIG (reference sequence). The CDR3 has 16 residues. The V and J ends lost 5 bases and 0 bases, in that order; junction bases with no gene match: 10. CDR3 loop: CAWAPLTGASNQPQHF. The DNA of the CDR3 is TGTGCCTGGGCACCCCTTACAGGGGCTAGCAATCAGCCCCAGCATTTT.

The chain is built from TRBV6-5 and TRBJ1-1; perhaps TRBD1 as D (5 bases). The V and J ends lost 8 bases and 7 bases respectively, with 17 bases between them. Germline V gene sequence: CDR1 MNHEY, CDR2 SVGAGI. The CDR3 runs 13 residues. Here the CDR3 DNA reads TGTGCCAGCCGCCCAAGCCAGGGTTTTGAAGCTTTCTTT. This encodes CASRPSQGFEAFF.

The CDR3: CASSYARSTEAFF. CDR3 in DNA: TGTGCCAGCAGTTACGCGAGGAGCACTGAAGCTTTCTTT. The chain has TRBV6-6 and TRBJ1-1; no definite D call. Trimming left V 2 bases short and J 4 bases short, with 8 bases between. The CDR3 contains 13 residues. Germline CDR1 reads MNHNY; CDR2 reads SVGAGI (reference sequence).

CDR3 loop: CASSPARTEVNQPQHF. The CDR3 DNA reads TGTGCCAGCAGCCCTGCCAGGACGGAGGTTAATCAGCCCCAGCATTTT. The genes are TRBV7-2 and TRBJ1-5; no reliable D call. The CDR3 has 16 residues. Trimming left V 5 bases short and J 4 bases short, with 18 bases between. The germline gives CDR1 SGHTA, CDR2 FQGNSA.

This clone was seen only a few times. The CDR3: CASSQGDRGDTQYF. CDR3 DNA: TGCGCCAGCAGCCAGGGGGACAGGGGCGATACGCAGTATTTT. The rearrangement joins TRBV5-1 to TRBJ2-3, with 10 nucleotides matching TRBD1. V shed 4 bases and J 6 bases; nucleotides not matched to a gene: 5. This CDR3 is 14 amino acids long. In germline, CDR1 is SGHRS, CDR2 YFSETQ.

This chain uses TRBV7-3 with TRBJ2-2; TRBD1 might be the D (7 bases). CDR1 SGHTA and CDR2 FQGTGA come from the germline V gene. The CDR3 spans 14 residues. V gave up 5 bases and J gave up 6 bases, with 13 bases separating them. As DNA, the CDR3 is TGTGCCAGCAGCCCGGCCAGGGGGGCCGGGGAGCTGTTTTTT. This sequence encodes CASSPARGAGELFF.

The chain uses TRBV7-8 and TRBJ1-2; no clear D gene. Germline CDR1 reads SGHVS; CDR2 reads FQNEAQ. V was cut by 0 bases and J by 4 bases, with 12 bases left in between. This CDR3 is 15 amino acids long. Written as DNA, the CDR3 is TGTGCCAGCAGCTTAGCGCAACAAGTTGTCTATGGCTACACCTTC. It translates to CASSLAQQVVYGYTF.

In DNA form, the CDR3 reads TGTGCCAGCAGTCCGACCGGGACAGGAGGTGAAAAACTGTTTTTT. Translated: CASSPTGTGGEKLFF. The chain carries TRBV6-1 and TRBJ1-4, with 8 nucleotides matching TRBD1. With 5 bases clipped from V and 7 bases from J, the junction kept 9 bases outside the gene matches. CDR1 MNHNS and CDR2 SASEGT come from the germline V gene. This CDR3 is 15 amino acids long.

This chain joins TRBV28 and TRBJ2-7; TRBD1 matches at 10 bases. Per the germline V gene, CDR1 is MDHEN and CDR2 is SYDVKM. V gave up 6 bases and J gave up 2 bases; unmatched junction bases: 7. The CDR3 covers 15 residues. The CDR3 here is CASSQPGTGAYEQYF. CDR3 coding DNA: TGTGCCAGCAGCCAACCCGGGACAGGGGCCTACGAGCAGTACTTC.

The V gene is TRBV19, the J gene TRBJ1-2, with 8 bases that match TRBD1. The germline V gene has CDR1 LNHDA and CDR2 SQIVND (reference sequence). The CDR3 runs to 17 residues. After removal of 3 bases from V and 0 bases from J, the junction contained 9 bases not matched to a gene. This CDR3 is CASSMRGAGGPNYGYTF. In DNA, the CDR3 is TGTGCCAGTAGTATGAGAGGCGCAGGGGGCCCTAACTATGGCTACACCTTC.

V usage is TRBV28 and J usage is TRBJ2-3, with D tentatively TRBD2 (5 bases). Trimming took off 3 bases at V and 8 bases at J, with 9 bases between the two ends. This CDR3 has 12 amino acids. Germline V gives CDR1 MDHEN, CDR2 SYDVKM. CDR3 nucleotide sequence: TGTGCCAGCAGTTTGGTGGGGAGTACGCAGTATTTT. Its protein is CASSLVGSTQYF.

Concerning this clone itself: Other nucleotide sequences from this sample produce the same CDR3. V and J are TRBV6-5 and TRBJ2-5; 14 nucleotides align to TRBD2. Germline V gene lookup returns CDR1 MNHEY and CDR2 SVGAGI. After removal of 6 bases from V and 2 bases from J, the junction contained 2 bases not matched to a gene. This CDR3 is built from 15 residues. CDR3 amino acids: CASSRLAGGQETQYF. The CDR3 region has the DNA TGTGCCAGCAGCCGACTAGCGGGGGGGCAAGAGACCCAGTACTTC.

The chain uses TRBV6-1 and TRBJ2-6; no clear D gene. This CDR3 has 19 residues. Germline-derived CDR1 and CDR2 are MNHNS and SASEGT. V dropped 0 bases and J dropped 4 bases, with 19 bases sitting between them. The CDR3 loop is CASSEARRSPLEGANVLTF. CDR3 in DNA: TGTGCCAGCAGTGAAGCGCGGCGGTCCCCCCTCGAGGGGGCCAACGTCCTGACTTTC.

CDR3 bases: TGTGCCAGCAGCAAAGGAAGGCGGGACACTGAAGCTTTCTTT. Its protein is CASSKGRRDTEAFF. V and J are TRBV21-1 and TRBJ1-1. TRBV21-1 counts as a pseudogene. This CDR3 spans 14 amino acids.

The gene calls are TRBV4-1 and TRBJ1-1, with D possibly TRBD1 on 5 matching bases. Between the trimmed V and J ends, which lost 6 bases and 0 bases, there was a span of 11 bases. Germline-derived CDR1 and CDR2 are MGHRA and YSYEKL. The CDR3 sequence is 14 residues long. The CDR3 bases are TGCGCCAGCAGGATCCAGGGCATGAACACTGAAGCTTTCTTT. This sequence encodes CASRIQGMNTEAFF.